This TCR beta chain was sequenced in a study of radiation and T cells in renal cell carcinoma. Study summary: Nephrectomy followed 15 Gy stereotactic body radiation by 4 weeks.

Germline CDR1 LGHNT, CDR2 FRNRAP. The V and J ends lost 5 bases and 8 bases, in that order; junction bases with no gene match: 17. The CDR3 is made up of 18 amino acids. Some clones are missing from TCRdb's copy, which holds only in-frame ones; the method was immunoSEQ multiplex PCR. Of 100,000 to 150,000 clones listed, around 80% are singletons. Time point specified: blood 2 weeks post-SBRT. Treatment reported: 15 Gy SBRT to primary tumor, nephrectomy 4 weeks later. After SBRT, blood was collected at 2 and 4 weeks, plus baseline. The receptor was derived from a middle-aged man with renal cell carcinoma. The starting material was blood, obtained from a patient whose treatment included radiotherapy and nephrectomy. V and J are TRBV12-5 and TRBJ2-6; 8 bases are a match to TRBD1. CDR3 nucleotides: TGTGCTAGTGGTCCGGGGTATGGACAGGGAGGTGGAACCAACGTCCTGACTTTC. Encoded protein: CASGPGYGQGGGTNVLTF.